The rows below give T cell receptor beta chains drawn from one sample of a study of T cell changes during pregnancy in multiple sclerosis. Assay used: immunoSEQ multiplex PCR; TCRdb lists only in-frame clones, some missing. The repertoire consists of over 50,000 clones, with about 92% occurring once and the leading ten covering around 1.9%. Specimen: peripheral blood, collected in the second trimester of pregnancy. The receptor set was obtained from a female donor with multiple sclerosis, enrolled in a pregnancy study. Both conserved end residues are part of each CDR3. A D gene is named only where the DNA matches it firmly. A row's size may be missing; if present it is once, few, many or a size class.

size	D	V	J	DNA	CDR3
.	TRBD1	TRBV7-2	TRBJ1-4	TGTGCCAGCAGCTTAGCTTCTACAGGGGGCGAGGGTGAAAAACTGTTTTTT	CASSLASTGGEGEKLFF
.	.	TRBV4-3	TRBJ2-7	TGCGCCAGCAGCCAATGGCCGTCCTACGAGCAGTACTTC	CASSQWPSYEQYF
few	TRBD1	TRBV28	TRBJ1-5	TGTGCCAGCAGTGCACCGACAGGGTTCCAGCCCCAGCATTTT	CASSAPTGFQPQHF
.	TRBD1	TRBV11-3	TRBJ1-1	TGTGCCAGCAGCTTACATACCCAGGGGGTGAACACTGAAGCTTTCTTT	CASSLHTQGVNTEAFF
once	TRBD1	TRBV11-3	TRBJ2-7	TGTGCCAGCAGCTCCGACAGGGTTTACGAGCAGTACTTC	CASSSDRVYEQYF
.	.	TRBV18	TRBJ2-7	TGTGCCAGCTCACCACTTCACGGCGGTACCTACGAGCAGTACTTC	CASSPLHGGTYEQYF
once	.	TRBV19	TRBJ1-1	TGTGCCAGTAGTATGAACAGGGATTCGAACACTGAAGCTTTCTTT	CASSMNRDSNTEAFF
.	.	TRBV5-4	TRBJ2-5	TGTGCCAGCAGCGTAGGACAGATACAAGAGACCCAGTACTTC	CASSVGQIQETQYF
.	TRBD1	TRBV27	TRBJ2-7	TGTGCCACCAGGGACAGGGGATACGAGCAGTACTTC	CATRDRGYEQYF
.	.	TRBV27	TRBJ1-2	TGTGCCAGCAGTTTATCGGGCAAGGGAGATGGCTACACCTTC	CASSLSGKGDGYTF
.	.	TRBV2	TRBJ2-3	TGTGCCAGCAGTGAAGCCGGGATAACAGCGTCGATTTACACAGATACGCAGTATTTT	CASSEAGITASIYTDTQYF
.	TRBD1	TRBV5-1	TRBJ2-3	TGCGCCAGCAGCCCACGGGGGACAGGGCGGAATACGCAGTATTTT	CASSPRGTGRNTQYF
.	TRBD1	TRBV19	TRBJ2-7	TGTGCCAGTAGTATGACAGGGGGCCACTACGAGCAGTACTTC	CASSMTGGHYEQYF
.	TRBD2	TRBV9	TRBJ2-3	TGTGCCAGCAGCGTAGCTACGGGGGGGAGCACAGATACGCAGTATTTT	CASSVATGGSTDTQYF
.	.	TRBV21-1	TRBJ2-7	TGTGCCAGCAGCAGACAGGGGGGGTCCTACGAGCAGTACTTC	CASSRQGGSYEQYF
.	TRBD1	TRBV28	TRBJ1-2	TGTGCCAGCAGTTCCATAAATCGGGACAGGGAGAGCTACACCTTC	CASSSINRDRESYTF
.	.	TRBV19	TRBJ1-3	TGTGCCAGTAGCATTGGCACTGGAAACACCATATATTTT	CASSIGTGNTIYF
.	TRBD2	TRBV25-1	TRBJ2-7	TGTGCCAGCAGTGGGGGGTTGAGGAGCGGGAGCTCCTACGAGCAGTACTTC	CASSGGLRSGSSYEQYF
once	.	TRBV5-4	TRBJ2-7	TGTGCCAGCAGCCTGGACCCGTCCGGGGAGCAGTACTTC	CASSLDPSGEQYF
.	.	TRBV5-5	TRBJ1-2	TGTGCCAGCAGCTTAGGACTTTATGGCTACACCTTC	CASSLGLYGYTF
.	.	TRBV6-5	TRBJ2-7	TGTGCCAGCAGCCCCCCGGGAGACCTCTACGAGCAGTACTTC	CASSPPGDLYEQYF
.	.	TRBV7-2	TRBJ2-1	TGTGCCAGCAGCTTTCAGGGGACGAGCTCCTACAATGAGCAGTTCTTC	CASSFQGTSSYNEQFF
.	TRBD2	TRBV6-1	TRBJ2-7	TGTGCCAGTCTGCCCAGCGGGGGACCAAGAGGGCAGTACTTC	CASLPSGGPRGQYF
.	.	TRBV19	TRBJ1-1	TGTGCCAGTAGTATCGACGGGGGGCGAAACACTGAAGCTTTCTTT	CASSIDGGRNTEAFF
.	TRBD2	TRBV7-3	TRBJ2-1	TGTGCCAGCAGCTCGCAGGGACTAGCGGGAGTAGGCAATGAGCAGTTCTTC	CASSSQGLAGVGNEQFF
.	TRBD2	TRBV29-1	TRBJ2-5	TGCAGCGTATCTAGCGGGATGGAGACCCAGTACTTC	CSVSSGMETQYF
few	TRBD2	TRBV14	TRBJ2-2	TGTGCCAGCAGCTCCCGGACTAGCGGGAACCCCAGGGAGCTGTTTTTT	CASSSRTSGNPRELFF
.	TRBD1	TRBV25-1	TRBJ2-6	TGTGCCAGCAGTGTCTCCAGGGGGACTGGGGCCAACGTCCTGACTTTC	CASSVSRGTGANVLTF
.	TRBD2	TRBV30	TRBJ2-5	TGTGCCTGGAGGACTAGCGGGAGTGTCACCCAGTACTTC	CAWRTSGSVTQYF
.	.	TRBV16	TRBJ2-7	TGTGCCAGCAGCACGCAGGGCCACGAGCAGTACTTC	CASSTQGHEQYF
.	TRBD1	TRBV18	TRBJ1-3	TGTGCCAGCTCACCCGGACAGGGGTATGGAAACACCATATATTTT	CASSPGQGYGNTIYF
.	TRBD2	TRBV7-2	TRBJ2-7	TGTGCCAGCAGCCCCCGGATAGCGGGAGTCTACGAGCAGTACTTC	CASSPRIAGVYEQYF
.	TRBD2	TRBV29-1	TRBJ2-3	TGCAGCGGGGGGGGTGGGACGTCCGGGAGCACAGATACGCAGTATTTT	CSGGGGTSGSTDTQYF
.	.	TRBV7-2	TRBJ2-5	TGTGCCAGCAGCTCGGGACTCGGGGAGACCCAGTACTTC	CASSSGLGETQYF
.	TRBD1	TRBV7-9	TRBJ2-7	TGTGCCAGCAGCTTCGGGACAGGGGGCGCCGGGGCTTACGAGCAGTACTTC	CASSFGTGGAGAYEQYF
.	.	TRBV29-1	TRBJ1-4	TGCAGCGTTAGAGGCAGTAATGAAAAACTGTTTTTT	CSVRGSNEKLFF
many	TRBD1	TRBV6-1	TRBJ2-5	TGTGCCAGCAGTGACCCCCCGGGACAGGGGAGAGAGACCCAGTACTTC	CASSDPPGQGRETQYF
.	.	TRBV19	TRBJ2-1	TGTGCCAGTAGTATATCTCGGCGGTCTTCCTACAATGAGCAGTTCTTC	CASSISRRSSYNEQFF
.	TRBD1	TRBV7-6	TRBJ2-1	TGTGCCAGCAGCTCATACAACCGGGACAGGGGATACAATGAGCAGTTCTTC	CASSSYNRDRGYNEQFF
.	.	TRBV29-1	TRBJ1-1	TGCAGCGCTGCGCTGGGGGGGGACACTGAAGCTTTCTTT	CSAALGGDTEAFF
.	TRBD2	TRBV11-2	TRBJ2-7	TGTGCCAGCAGCTTCGGGACTAGCGGCTACGAGCAGTACTTC	CASSFGTSGYEQYF